Below, 10 T cell receptor beta chains from the same sample are listed, as sequenced in a study of T cell clones after liver transplantation (dated 2019 in TCRdb). The protocol used for the library was the immunoSEQ multiplex PCR assay. The table comes from immuneACCESS by way of TCRdb, which keeps in-frame sequences with V and J called. Part of the clones is missing from these tables; in studies checked, under half for an unresolved V gene and the rest for unknown reasons. The sample table lists roughly 80,000 clones, 80% to 85% of them with a count of one. The top ten hold about 0.52% of the sample. The source was CD4+ T cells from blood, collected just over 45 months after liver transplant. The receptor source for this set is a human patient who received a liver transplant. Following transplantation, part of the T cell population may be supplied by the graft donor rather than the patient.

V usage is TRBV4-3 and J usage is TRBJ2-7; D is unclear. The CDR3 loop spans 15 amino acids. Germline-derived CDR1 and CDR2 are LGHNA and YSLEER. V lost 0 bases and J 4 bases, leaving 13 bases between the germline ends. The CDR3 coding sequence is TGCGCCAGCAGCCAAGAACAAGGGTTCGGGTACGAGCAGTACTTC. It codes for CASSQEQGFGYEQYF.

This sequence joins TRBV5-1 and TRBJ2-3, with D perhaps matching TRBD1 (6 bases). This CDR3 region has 15 residues. Trimming left V 3 bases short and J 4 bases short, with 15 bases between. CDR1 and CDR2 from the germline V gene are SGHRS and YFSETQ. This CDR3 reads CASSSLGQSSDTQYF. The CDR3, as DNA: TGCGCCAGCAGCTCCCTAGGACAGTCTTCAGATACGCAGTATTTT.

V is TRBV15 and J is TRBJ2-7, with D perhaps TRBD2 (6 bases). The ends were cut back, 1 base at V and 2 bases at J, with 12 bases in the middle. Germline loops: CDR1 LNHNV, CDR2 YYDKDF (reference sequence). There are 15 residues in the CDR3. The chain's CDR3 is CATSRGASDTYEQYF. The CDR3 DNA follows: TGTGCCACCAGCAGAGGGGCTAGCGACACCTACGAGCAGTACTTC.

The chain carries TRBV7-6 and TRBJ2-1; possibly TRBD1 for D (5 bases). The CDR3 loop spans 16 amino acids. Germline CDR1 is SGHVS and CDR2 is FNYEAQ. Trimming shortened V by 2 bases and J by 4 bases, and 15 bases separated the two germline ends. The CDR3 region has the DNA TGTGCCAGCAGCTTATCAGGGTCCAGGTTATACAATGAGCAGTTCTTC. Translated: CASSLSGSRLYNEQFF.

This chain links TRBV6-1 with TRBJ1-2, with D hard to call. V lost 1 base and J 7 bases, leaving 10 bases between the germline ends. Germline lookup yields CDR1 MNHNS and CDR2 SASEGT. CDR3 size: 13 residues. DNA for the CDR3: TGTGCCAGCAGTGAAGTAGCTGGGAGTGGCTACACCTTC. Amino acid sequence: CASSEVAGSGYTF.

The chain carries TRBV13 and TRBJ2-7; 7 bases line up with TRBD1. CDR1 is PRHDT, CDR2 FYEKMQ, per germline (reference sequence). CDR3 length: 16 amino acids. Unmatched junction bases numbered 10, after V lost 5 bases and J lost 0 bases. CDR3 protein: CASSPAKRDSSYEQYF. The CDR3 nucleotides are TGTGCCAGCAGCCCAGCGAAACGGGACAGCTCCTACGAGCAGTACTTC.

CDR3 amino acids: CASSLERVYSEQYF. DNA of the CDR3: TGTGCCAGCAGCTTGGAACGGGTGTATTCCGAGCAGTACTTC. The chain combines TRBV5-6 with TRBJ2-7; D unresolved. CDR1 is SGHDT and CDR2 is YYEEEE in the germline V gene. The CDR3 is 14 amino acids. Trimming removed 0 bases from V and 6 bases from J, with 13 bases in between.

As regards this clone: One base away lies a much larger clone, so this may be a sequencing read error. At the DNA level, this CDR3 is encoded by other sequences in the same sample as well. V and J are TRBV2 and TRBJ2-7; D remains ambiguous. CDR1 is SNHLY and CDR2 is FYNNEI in the germline V gene. This CDR3 contains 11 residues. The ends were cut back, 6 bases at V and 0 bases at J, with 3 bases in the middle. The CDR3 sequence is CASSYSYEQYF. CDR3 coding DNA: TGTGCCAGCAGCTACTCCTACGAGCAGTACTTC.

The chain employs TRBV5-4 and TRBJ1-2; 7 nucleotides align to TRBD1. In germline, CDR1 is SGHNT, CDR2 YYREEE (reference sequence). V lost 4 bases and J lost 3; bases outside the gene matches: 3. This CDR3 has 13 residues. The CDR3 is CASSLGGDYGYTF. In DNA, the CDR3 is TGTGCCAGCAGCCTAGGGGGCGACTATGGCTACACCTTC.

The gene calls are TRBV5-4 and TRBJ2-5, with 7 nucleotides matching TRBD1. The V segment lost 4 bases and the J segment 7 bases; nucleotides outside the gene matches: 10. Looked up from germline, CDR1 is SGHNT and CDR2 is YYREEE (reference sequence). This CDR3 spans 14 amino acids. The CDR3 loop reads CASSQDRASGTQYF. The CDR3 DNA reads TGTGCCAGCAGCCAAGACAGGGCCTCGGGGACCCAGTACTTC.